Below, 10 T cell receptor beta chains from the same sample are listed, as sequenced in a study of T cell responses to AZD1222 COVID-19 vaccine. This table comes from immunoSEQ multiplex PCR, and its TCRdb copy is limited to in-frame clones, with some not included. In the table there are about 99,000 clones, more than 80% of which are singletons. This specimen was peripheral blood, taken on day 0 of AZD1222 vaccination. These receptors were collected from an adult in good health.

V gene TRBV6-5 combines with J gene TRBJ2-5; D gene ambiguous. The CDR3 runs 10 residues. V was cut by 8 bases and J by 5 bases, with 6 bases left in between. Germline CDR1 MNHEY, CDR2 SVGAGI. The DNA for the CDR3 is TGTGCCAGCCGCGAGGAGACCCAGTACTTC. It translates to CASREETQYF.

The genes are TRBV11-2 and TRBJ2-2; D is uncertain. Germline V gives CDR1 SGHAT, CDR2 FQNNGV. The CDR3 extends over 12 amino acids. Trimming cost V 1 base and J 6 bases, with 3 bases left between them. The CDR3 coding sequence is TGTGCCAGCAGCTTAGTCGCCGGGGAGCTGTTTTTT. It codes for CASSLVAGELFF.

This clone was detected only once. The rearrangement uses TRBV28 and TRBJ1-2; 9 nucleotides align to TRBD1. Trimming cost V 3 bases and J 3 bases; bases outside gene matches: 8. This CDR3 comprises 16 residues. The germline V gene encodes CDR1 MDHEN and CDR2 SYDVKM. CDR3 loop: CASSFPNRDRDYGYTF. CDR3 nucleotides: TGTGCCAGCAGTTTCCCAAATCGGGACAGGGACTATGGCTACACCTTC.

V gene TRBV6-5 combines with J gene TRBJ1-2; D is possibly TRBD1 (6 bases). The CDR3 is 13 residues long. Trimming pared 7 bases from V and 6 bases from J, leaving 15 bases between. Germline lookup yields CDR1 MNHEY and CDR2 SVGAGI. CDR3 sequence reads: CASNEQGADGYTF. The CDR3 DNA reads TGTGCCAGCAACGAACAGGGAGCGGATGGCTACACCTTC.

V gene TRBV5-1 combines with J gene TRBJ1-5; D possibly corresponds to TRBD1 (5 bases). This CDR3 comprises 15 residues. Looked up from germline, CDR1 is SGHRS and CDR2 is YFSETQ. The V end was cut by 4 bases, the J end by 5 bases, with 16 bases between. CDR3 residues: CASSTSGRWDQPQHF. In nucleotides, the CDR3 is TGCGCCAGCAGCACATCAGGGCGATGGGATCAGCCCCAGCATTTT.

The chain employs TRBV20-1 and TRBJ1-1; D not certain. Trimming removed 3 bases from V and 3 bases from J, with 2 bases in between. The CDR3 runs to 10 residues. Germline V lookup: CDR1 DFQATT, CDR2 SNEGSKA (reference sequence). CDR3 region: CSARDTEAFF. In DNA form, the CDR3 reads TGCAGTGCTAGGGACACTGAAGCTTTCTTT.

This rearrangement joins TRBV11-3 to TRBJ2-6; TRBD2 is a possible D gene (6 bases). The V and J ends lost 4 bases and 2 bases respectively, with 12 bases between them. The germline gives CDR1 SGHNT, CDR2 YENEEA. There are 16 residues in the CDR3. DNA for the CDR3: TGTGCCAGCAGCTCGTCATGGGAGGCTGGGGCCAACGTCCTGACTTTC. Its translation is CASSSSWEAGANVLTF.

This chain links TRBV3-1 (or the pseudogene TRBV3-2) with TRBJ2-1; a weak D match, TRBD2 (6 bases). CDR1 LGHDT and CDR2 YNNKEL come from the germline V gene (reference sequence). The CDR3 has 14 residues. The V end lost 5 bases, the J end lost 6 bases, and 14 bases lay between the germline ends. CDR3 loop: CASSAGRLVNEQFF. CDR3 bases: TGTGCCAGCAGCGCGGGACGTTTGGTCAATGAGCAGTTCTTC.

In DNA, the CDR3 is TGTGCCAGCAGCCAAGATCTCGCCCAGGGGGCGAGAGCTTTCTTT. Its protein is CASSQDLAQGARAFF. The chain couples TRBV3-1 (or the pseudogene TRBV3-2) to TRBJ1-1; TRBD1 agrees at 8 bases. This CDR3 is built from 15 residues. V trimming: 0 bases; J trimming: 10 bases; junction bases outside the gene matches: 10. The germline CDR1 and CDR2 sequences are LGHDT and YNNKEL (reference sequence).

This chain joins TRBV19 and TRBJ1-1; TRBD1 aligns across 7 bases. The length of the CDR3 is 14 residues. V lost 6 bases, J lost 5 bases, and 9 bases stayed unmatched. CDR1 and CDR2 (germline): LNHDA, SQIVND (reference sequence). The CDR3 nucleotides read TGTGCCAGTAGCTCACAGGGGTCCAGGACTGAAGCTTTCTTT. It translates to CASSSQGSRTEAFF.